This T cell receptor (beta chain) was sequenced during a study of blood T cell repertoires in COVID-19. The repertoire was sequenced with immunoSEQ multiplex PCR; TCRdb's copy has only in-frame clones and lacks some. This table has 380,000 or so clones, roughly 86% appearing once. Living in roughly 25 US areas, the participants were between roughly 18 and 89 years of age. Cohorts were based on clinical histories the participants reported. The count of this clone is one. Trimming pared 3 bases from V and 5 bases from J, leaving 13 bases between. From germline, CDR1 is MNHEY and CDR2 SMNVEV (reference sequence). The CDR3 has 14 residues.

The chain employs TRBV27 and TRBJ2-5, with D possibly being TRBD1 (6 bases). This sequence originates from a woman aged 40 to 49 with acute COVID-19. Sequencing was performed on PBMCs or T cells enriched from blood (not recorded which). Here the CDR3 reads CASSFNRVGETQYF. In DNA form, the CDR3 reads TGTGCCAGCAGTTTTAACAGGGTGGGCGAGACCCAGTACTTC.